The rows below give T cell receptor beta chains drawn from one sample of a study of T cells in Graves' hyperthyroidism and ophthalmopathy. TCRdb reprocessed the multiplex PCR reads with MiXCR, giving one entry per CDR3 protein. The sample includes under 300,000 distinct CDR3 sequences, about 20% of them seen just once. Material: blood. The receptors derive from a man aged 25 to 45 with Graves' ophthalmopathy. Each CDR3 is given with its conserved first and last residue.

J gene | CDR3 length | V gene | CDR3 protein
TRBJ2-2 | 16 | TRBV12-5 | CASGGERTRNTGELFF
TRBJ2-5 | 18 | TRBV20-1 | CSASPLAGGLWGQETRYF
TRBJ2-7 | 12 | TRBV6-2/TRBV6-3 | CASSAGRYEQYF
TRBJ2-7 | 16 | TRBV20-1 | CSAKRTGRNRDYEQYF
TRBJ2-3 | 14 | TRBV9 | CASSVAGGGDTQYF
TRBJ2-7 | 15 | TRBV3-1 | CASSQDYRGYYEQYF
TRBJ2-1 | 14 | TRBV5-1 | CASSWAGRFNEQFF
TRBJ2-7 | 15 | TRBV5-1 | CASTAFAGGSYEQYF
TRBJ1-1 | 12 | TRBV19 | CASTSSWGEAFF
TRBJ2-3 | 17 | TRBV5-1 | CASSARPAGVPVDTQYF
TRBJ2-1 | 16 | TRBV9 | CASSVAGTGGRDEQFF
TRBJ2-1 | 16 | TRBV3-1 | CASSQVRDRSYNEQFF
TRBJ1-5 | 16 | TRBV19 | CASSTTTGGRNQPQHF
TRBJ2-5 | 16 | TRBV11-2 | CASSLRVAGGRVTQYF
TRBJ2-7 | 15 | TRBV4-1 | CASSQGPSVAYEQYF
TRBJ1-1 | 14 | TRBV20-1 | CSASFPGGRAEAFF
TRBJ2-7 | 16 | TRBV28 | CASRGGRDGKYYEQYF
TRBJ2-1 | 15 | TRBV11-1 | CASSLEGGSYNEQFF
TRBJ2-7 | 15 | TRBV11-2 | CASSSLGTSGPKQYF
TRBJ2-2 | 16 | TRBV19 | CASNPGWSENTGELFF
TRBJ2-1 | 17 | TRBV28 | CASSLPGTGSSYNEQFF
TRBJ1-1 | 12 | TRBV7-2 | CASSLQGLEAFF
TRBJ2-3 | 18 | TRBV28 | CASSRITGLAGYTDTQYF